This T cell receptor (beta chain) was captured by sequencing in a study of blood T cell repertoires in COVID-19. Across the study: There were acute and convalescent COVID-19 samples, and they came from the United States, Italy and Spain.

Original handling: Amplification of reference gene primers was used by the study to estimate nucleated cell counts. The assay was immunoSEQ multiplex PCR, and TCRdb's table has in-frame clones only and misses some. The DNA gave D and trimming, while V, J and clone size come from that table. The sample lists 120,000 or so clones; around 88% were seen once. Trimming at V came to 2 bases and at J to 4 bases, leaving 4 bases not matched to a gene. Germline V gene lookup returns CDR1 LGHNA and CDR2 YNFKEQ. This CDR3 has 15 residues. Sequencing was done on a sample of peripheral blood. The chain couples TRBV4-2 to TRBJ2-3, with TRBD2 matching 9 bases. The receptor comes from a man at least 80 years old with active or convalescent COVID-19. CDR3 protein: CASSQKRGAADTQYF. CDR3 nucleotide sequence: TGTGCCAGCAGCCAAAAGCGGGGGGCCGCAGATACGCAGTATTTT.